These T cell receptor beta chains were read from a single sample in a study of spatial heterogeneity in lung cancer. TCRdb fed the 5' RACE reads into MiXCR, producing one record per CDR3 protein. The profile covers approximately 40,000 distinct CDR3 sequences, with about 6.7% appearing a single time and roughly two fifths taken by the ten largest. The starting material was PBMCs, obtained at surgery. These receptors were taken from a female donor with early-stage non-small cell lung cancer. CDR3s include the opening cysteine and the closing phenylalanine or tryptophan. The D gene is left open where the match is weak. Some rows have no size entry. The others give once, few or many, or a class for an expanded clone.

d_gene	v_gene	j_gene	abundance	CDR3aa	CDR3nt
TRBD1	TRBV6-1	TRBJ2-5	NA	CASSGGGQGETQYF	TGTGCCAGCAGTGGAGGGGGACAGGGAGAGACCCAGTACTTC
NA	TRBV5-6	TRBJ2-6	many	CASSPYTLSGANVLTF	TGTGCCAGCAGCCCTTACACGCTCTCTGGGGCCAACGTCCTGACTTTC
TRBD1	TRBV4-1	TRBJ1-4	NA	CASSVSGTGNEKLFF	TGCGCCAGCAGCGTTTCCGGGACAGGGAATGAAAAACTGTTTTTT
NA	TRBV6-2/TRBV6-3	TRBJ1-2	NA	CASSSLAGYTF	TGTGCCAGCAGTTCCCTTGCCGGCTACACCTTC
NA	TRBV12-3/TRBV12-4	TRBJ2-2	few	CASSAQTPTIREELFF	TGTGCCAGCAGTGCCCAGACACCGACCATAAGGGAGGAGCTGTTTTTT
NA	TRBV20-1	TRBJ2-3	few	CSALLGVTDTQYF	TGCAGTGCCTTACTGGGGGTCACAGATACGCAGTATTTT
TRBD2	TRBV24-1	TRBJ2-1	NA	CATSDPGTSNEQFF	TGTGCCACCAGTGACCCCGGGACTAGCAATGAGCAGTTCTTC
NA	TRBV4-3	TRBJ1-3	NA	CASSQDSVGGISGNTIYF	TGCGCCAGCAGCCAAGACTCGGTCGGCGGTATCTCTGGAAACACCATATATTTT
NA	TRBV28	TRBJ1-6	many	CASESSSSYNSPLHF	TGTGCCAGCGAGTCGAGCTCCTCATATAATTCACCCCTCCACTTT
NA	TRBV7-2	TRBJ1-1	few	CASSTRQLFEAFF	TGTGCCAGCAGCACTAGACAGCTCTTTGAAGCTTTCTTT
TRBD1	TRBV6-5	TRBJ1-3	many	CASSPQGQSPFSGNTIYF	TGTGCCAGCTCCCCGCAGGGACAGTCACCCTTCTCTGGAAACACCATATATTTT
TRBD1	TRBV7-9	TRBJ1-4	few	CVIKDWTGSNEKLFF	TGTGTCATCAAGGACTGGACAGGGAGTAATGAAAAACTGTTTTTT
TRBD2	TRBV5-1	TRBJ2-1	many	CASSLQTLTGTSSYNEQFF	TGCGCCAGCAGCCTCCAAACCTTGACCGGGACTAGCTCCTACAATGAGCAGTTCTTC
NA	TRBV5-5	TRBJ2-2	few	CASSLEGTYTGELFF	TGTGCCAGCAGCTTGGAAGGCACCTACACCGGGGAGCTGTTTTTT